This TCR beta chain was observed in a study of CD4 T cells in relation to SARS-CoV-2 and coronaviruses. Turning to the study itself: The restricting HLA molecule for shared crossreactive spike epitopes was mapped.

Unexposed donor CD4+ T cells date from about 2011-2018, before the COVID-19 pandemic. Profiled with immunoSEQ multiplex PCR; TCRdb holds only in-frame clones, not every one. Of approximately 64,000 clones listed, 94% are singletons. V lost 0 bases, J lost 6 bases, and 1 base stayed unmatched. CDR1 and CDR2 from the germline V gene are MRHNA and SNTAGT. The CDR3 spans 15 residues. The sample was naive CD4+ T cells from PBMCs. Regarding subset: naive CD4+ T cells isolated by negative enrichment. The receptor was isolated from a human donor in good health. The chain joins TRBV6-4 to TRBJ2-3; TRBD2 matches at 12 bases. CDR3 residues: CASSDSGLAGDTQYF. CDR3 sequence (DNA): TGTGCCAGCAGTGACTCCGGACTAGCGGGGGATACGCAGTATTTT.